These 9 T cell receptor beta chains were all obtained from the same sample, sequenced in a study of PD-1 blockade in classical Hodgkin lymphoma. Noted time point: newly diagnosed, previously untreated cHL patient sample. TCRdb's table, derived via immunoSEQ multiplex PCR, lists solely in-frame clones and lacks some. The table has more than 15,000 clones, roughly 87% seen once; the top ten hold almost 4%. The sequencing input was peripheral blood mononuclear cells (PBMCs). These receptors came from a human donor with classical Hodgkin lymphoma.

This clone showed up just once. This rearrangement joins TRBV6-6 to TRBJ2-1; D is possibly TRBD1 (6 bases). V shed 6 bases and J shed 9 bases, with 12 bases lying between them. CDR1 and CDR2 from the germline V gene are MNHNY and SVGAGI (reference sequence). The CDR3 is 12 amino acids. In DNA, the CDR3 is TGTGCCAGCAGCAGCACAGGGAGTGAGCAGTTCTTC. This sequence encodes CASSSTGSEQFF.

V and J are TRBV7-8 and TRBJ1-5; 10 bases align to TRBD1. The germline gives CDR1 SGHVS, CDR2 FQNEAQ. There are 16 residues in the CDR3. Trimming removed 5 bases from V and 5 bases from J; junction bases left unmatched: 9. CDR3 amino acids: CASSRPGQGSDQPQHF. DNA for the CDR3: TGTGCCAGCAGCCGACCGGGACAGGGGTCCGATCAGCCCCAGCATTTT. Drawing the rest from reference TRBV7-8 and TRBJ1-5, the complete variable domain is GAGVSQSPRYKVAKRGQDVALRCDPISGHVSLFWYQQALGQGPEFLTYFQNEAQLDKSGLPSDRFFAERPEGSVSTLKIQRTQQEDSAVYLCASSRPGQGSDQPQHFGDGTRLSIL.

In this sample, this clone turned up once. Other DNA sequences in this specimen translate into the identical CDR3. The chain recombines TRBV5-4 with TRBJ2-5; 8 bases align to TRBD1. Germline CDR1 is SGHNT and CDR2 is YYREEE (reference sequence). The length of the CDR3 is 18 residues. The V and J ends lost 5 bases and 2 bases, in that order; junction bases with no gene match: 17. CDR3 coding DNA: TGTGCCAGCAGTCCTGGGGTGCAGGGGGCGTCCGGGCAAGAGACCCAGTACTTC. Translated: CASSPGVQGASGQETQYF.

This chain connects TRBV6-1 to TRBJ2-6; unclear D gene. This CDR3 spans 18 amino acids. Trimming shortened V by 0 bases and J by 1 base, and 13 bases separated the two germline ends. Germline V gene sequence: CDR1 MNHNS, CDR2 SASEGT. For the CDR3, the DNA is TGTGCCAGCAGTGAAGCCCGGCAGGTCGGTTCTGGGGCCAACGTCCTGACTTTC. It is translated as CASSEARQVGSGANVLTF.

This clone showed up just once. CDR3 amino acids: CASSHSVYLGRSGDEQYF. CDR3 sequence (DNA): TGCGCCAGCAGCCATTCGGTCTACTTGGGCAGATCGGGGGACGAGCAGTACTTC. This chain links TRBV4-3 with TRBJ2-7; tentative D call: TRBD2 (6 bases). Germline V CDR1 and CDR2: LGHNA, YSLEER. The CDR3 consists of 18 residues. Trimming cost V 3 bases and J 5 bases, with 26 bases left between them.

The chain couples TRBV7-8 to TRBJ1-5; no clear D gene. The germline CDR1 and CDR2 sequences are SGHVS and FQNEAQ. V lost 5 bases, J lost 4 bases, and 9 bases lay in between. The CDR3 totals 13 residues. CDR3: CASSPGINQPQHF. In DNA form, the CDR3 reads TGTGCCAGCAGCCCCGGAATTAATCAGCCCCAGCATTTT.

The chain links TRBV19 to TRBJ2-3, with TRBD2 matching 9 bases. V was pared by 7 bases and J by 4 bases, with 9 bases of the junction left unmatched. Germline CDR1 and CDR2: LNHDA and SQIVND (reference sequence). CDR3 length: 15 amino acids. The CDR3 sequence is CASTLRGRGADTQYF. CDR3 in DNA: TGTGCCAGTACCCTCCGCGGGAGGGGCGCAGATACGCAGTATTTT.

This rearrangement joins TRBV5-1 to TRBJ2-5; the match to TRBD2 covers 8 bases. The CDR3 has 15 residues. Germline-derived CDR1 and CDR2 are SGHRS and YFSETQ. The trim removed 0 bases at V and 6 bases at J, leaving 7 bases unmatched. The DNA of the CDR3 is TGCGCCAGCAGCTTGGTCGGGGGGGCCATGAAGACCCAGTACTTC. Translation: CASSLVGGAMKTQYF. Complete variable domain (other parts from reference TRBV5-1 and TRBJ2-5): KAGVTQTPRYLIKTRGQQVTLSCSPISGHRSVSWYQQTPGQGLQFLFEYFSETQRNKGNFPGRFSGRQFSNSRSEMNVSTLELGDSALYLCASSLVGGAMKTQYFGPGTRLLVL.

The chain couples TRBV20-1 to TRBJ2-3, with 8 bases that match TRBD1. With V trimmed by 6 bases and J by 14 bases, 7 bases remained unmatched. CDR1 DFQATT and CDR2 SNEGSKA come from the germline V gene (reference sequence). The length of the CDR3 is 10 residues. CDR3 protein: CSARTGFRYF. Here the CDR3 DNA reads TGCAGTGCCAGGACAGGGTTTAGGTATTTT.